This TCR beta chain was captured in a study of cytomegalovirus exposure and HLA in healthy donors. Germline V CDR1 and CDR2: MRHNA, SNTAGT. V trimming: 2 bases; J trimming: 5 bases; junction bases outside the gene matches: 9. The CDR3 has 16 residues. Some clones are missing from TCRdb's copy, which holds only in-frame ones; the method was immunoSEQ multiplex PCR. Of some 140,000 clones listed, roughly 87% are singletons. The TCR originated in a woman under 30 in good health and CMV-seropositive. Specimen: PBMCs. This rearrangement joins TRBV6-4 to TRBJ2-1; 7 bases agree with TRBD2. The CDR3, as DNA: TGTGCCAGCAGTGACAGCGGGGAGGGACCCCACAATGAGCAGTTCTTC. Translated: CASSDSGEGPHNEQFF.